The 26 T cell receptor beta chains reported below all come from one sample, sequenced in a study of T cell responses to AZD1222 COVID-19 vaccine. Only in-frame clones appear in the TCRdb table, and some are missing; sequencing was by immunoSEQ multiplex PCR. Of under 150,000 clones in the sample, 93% were seen once. Specimen: peripheral blood, collected on day 0 of AZD1222 vaccination. These receptors came from an adult in good health.

This clone occurred once. The rearrangement uses TRBV29-1 and TRBJ2-1; possibly TRBD2 for D (6 bases). Trimming stripped 3 bases from V and 7 bases from J, with 19 bases between. Per the germline V gene, CDR1 is SQVTM and CDR2 is ANQGSEA. CDR3 length: 15 residues. DNA of the CDR3: TGCAGCGTTGATCTTCGGGGGTCGGGCGGGAATGAGCAGTTCTTC. Translated: CSVDLRGSGGNEQFF.

The J gene is TRBJ1-2, the V gene TRBV18, with D maybe TRBD1 (5 bases). The germline gives CDR1 KGHSH, CDR2 LQKENI. V was trimmed by 6 bases and J by 4 bases, leaving 18 bases between them. CDR3 length: 15 amino acids. CDR3 nucleotides: TGTGCCAGCTCCCCCACCGACAGCGAAGGCTATGGCTACACCTTC. This encodes CASSPTDSEGYGYTF.

The rearrangement joins TRBV14 to TRBJ1-6, with TRBD1 matching 9 bases. V shed 6 bases, J shed 6 bases, and the junction held 6 bases outside the gene matches. The CDR3 extends over 15 amino acids. Per germline, CDR1 SGHDN and CDR2 FVKESK. The CDR3 sequence: CASSQQGAINSPLHF. The CDR3 DNA reads TGTGCCAGCAGTCAACAGGGGGCGATTAATTCACCCCTCCACTTT.

The chain couples TRBV7-2 to TRBJ1-1; no definite D call. Between the trimmed V and J ends, which lost 8 bases and 1 base, there was a span of 11 bases. CDR3 length equals 13 residues. Germline CDR1 reads SGHTA; CDR2 reads FQGNSA. CDR3 amino acids: CASQPNRNTEAFF. CDR3 coding DNA: TGTGCCAGCCAACCAAACAGGAACACTGAAGCTTTCTTT.

The V gene is TRBV2, the J gene TRBJ2-2; D is possibly TRBD2 (5 bases). The CDR3 is 15 amino acids. Trimming cost V 6 bases and J 4 bases, with 15 bases left between them. Germline loops: CDR1 SNHLY, CDR2 FYNNEI. The CDR3 spells CASRRALRGTGELFF. CDR3 coding DNA: TGTGCCAGCAGGCGGGCCTTAAGAGGCACCGGGGAGCTGTTTTTT.

The genes are TRBV2 and TRBJ2-5, with D perhaps being TRBD1 or TRBD2 (5 bases each). V shed 3 bases and J shed 3 bases, with 8 bases lying between them. This CDR3 is 13 amino acids long. CDR1 SNHLY and CDR2 FYNNEI come from the germline V gene. In nucleotides, the CDR3 is TGTGCCAGCAGTGAGGGACCCGAAGAGACCCAGTACTTC. Its protein product is CASSEGPEETQYF.

In its sample, this clone was seen a few times. The V and J genes are TRBV7-9 and TRBJ2-7; possible D gene TRBD2, 5 bases. Looked up from germline, CDR1 is SEHNR and CDR2 is FQNEAQ (reference sequence). With 5 bases removed from V and 0 bases from J, the gap between germline ends came to 17 bases. The CDR3 contains 16 residues. The CDR3 DNA is TGTGCCAGCAGCCCCCTGAGGAGCGGTACCTCCTACGAGCAGTACTTC. Translation: CASSPLRSGTSYEQYF.

V usage is TRBV6-5 and J usage is TRBJ1-4; D gene ambiguous. This CDR3 spans 16 amino acids. From germline, CDR1 is MNHEY and CDR2 SVGAGI. V lost 0 bases to trimming and J lost 0 bases, with 8 bases between them. The CDR3 loop is CASSYSSFPTNEKLFF. CDR3 coding DNA: TGTGCCAGCAGTTACTCGTCGTTTCCAACTAATGAAAAACTGTTTTTT.

The chain is built from TRBV9 and TRBJ1-5; D is unresolved. This CDR3 has 18 amino acids. V shed 3 bases and J shed 0 bases, with 19 bases lying between them. The germline gives CDR1 SGDLS, CDR2 YYNGEE. The CDR3 nucleotides are TGTGCCAGCAGCGAAAATGCGGACGTACCTTATAGCAATCAGCCCCAGCATTTT. Residues: CASSENADVPYSNQPQHF.

V is TRBV18 and J is TRBJ1-5, with a weak D call TRBD1 (6 bases). The V end was cut by 3 bases, the J end by 11 bases, with 17 bases between. This CDR3 is built from 14 residues. Per germline, CDR1 KGHSH and CDR2 LQKENI. CDR3 bases: TGTGCCAGCTCACCCCGGCGGGGGCCAGAGGCCCAGCATTTT. Protein sequence: CASSPRRGPEAQHF.

The chain recombines TRBV13 with TRBJ2-1; D gene uncertain. The V and J ends lost 2 bases and 9 bases respectively, with 8 bases between them. Looked up from germline, CDR1 is PRHDT and CDR2 is FYEKMQ (reference sequence). This CDR3 spans 12 amino acids. CDR3 bases: TGTGCCAGCAGCTTACGCTTTAGTGAGCAGTTCTTC. This encodes CASSLRFSEQFF.

This chain joins TRBV2 and TRBJ2-7, with D unresolved. The CDR3 extends over 10 amino acids. In germline, CDR1 is SNHLY, CDR2 FYNNEI. V lost 8 bases, J lost 3 bases, and 5 bases lay in between. This CDR3 reads CASSNYEQYF. The DNA of the CDR3 is TGTGCCAGCTCGAACTACGAGCAGTACTTC.

The J gene is TRBJ2-2, the V gene TRBV5-8; D call uncertain. This CDR3 has 15 amino acids. Looked up from germline, CDR1 is SGHTS and CDR2 is YDEGEE. V dropped 0 bases and J dropped 5 bases, with 11 bases sitting between them. The chain's CDR3 is CASSLGIWETGELFF. As DNA, the CDR3 is TGTGCCAGCAGCTTGGGTATTTGGGAAACCGGGGAGCTGTTTTTT.

This chain uses TRBV4-2 with TRBJ2-7, with 9 bases matching TRBD1. The CDR3 is made up of 13 amino acids. From germline, CDR1 is LGHNA and CDR2 YNFKEQ. J gave up 7 bases and V 4 bases, and 5 bases lay outside the gene matches. The CDR3: CASSRGQGYEQYF. CDR3 DNA: TGTGCCAGCAGCCGAGGACAGGGGTATGAGCAGTACTTC.

The chain joins TRBV15 to TRBJ2-1; a weak D match, TRBD2 (6 bases). This CDR3 has 15 amino acids. Germline CDR1 reads LNHNV; CDR2 reads YYDKDF (reference sequence). Trimming cost V 2 bases and J 5 bases, with 13 bases left between them. The CDR3 sequence is CATSRNPGGDNEQFF. CDR3 nucleotide sequence: TGTGCCACCAGCAGAAATCCCGGGGGAGACAATGAGCAGTTCTTC.

The chain uses TRBV19 and TRBJ1-2, with D possibly TRBD1 on 6 matching bases. The germline V and J ends were trimmed by 3 bases and 6 bases, with 14 bases remaining between them. Per the germline V gene, CDR1 is LNHDA and CDR2 is SQIVND (reference sequence). The CDR3 loop spans 14 amino acids. The CDR3 here is CASSITGFSDGYTF. The CDR3 DNA sequence: TGTGCCAGTAGTATCACAGGGTTCTCGGATGGCTACACCTTC. Full variable domain (rest looked up from reference TRBV19 and TRBJ1-2): DGGITQSPKYLFRKEGQNVTLSCEQNLNHDAMYWYRQDPGQGLRLIYYSQIVNDFQKGDIAEGYSVSREKKESFPLTVTSAQKNPTAFYLCASSITGFSDGYTFGSGTRLTVV.

This chain joins TRBV6-2 or TRBV6-3 and TRBJ2-1; D may correspond to TRBD1 or TRBD2 (5 bases each). Germline-derived CDR1 and CDR2 are MNHEY and SVGEGT. This CDR3 is 14 amino acids long. V lost 2 bases, J lost 4 bases, and 9 bases lay in between. In nucleotides, the CDR3 is TGTGCCAGCAGTTACCGGGACGATTACAATGAGCAGTTCTTC. As protein: CASSYRDDYNEQFF.

The chain is built from TRBV6-1 and TRBJ1-5, with a tentative D call TRBD1 (5 bases). From germline, CDR1 is MNHNS and CDR2 SASEGT. There are 15 residues in the CDR3. Deletions cut 1 base from V and 4 bases from J, with 11 bases between. CDR3 sequence (DNA): TGTGCCAGCAGTGAAGATCTGGGGCGGAATCAGCCCCAGCATTTT. Residues: CASSEDLGRNQPQHF.

The chain couples TRBV20-1 to TRBJ2-7, with D unclear. CDR3 size: 11 residues. The germline gives CDR1 DFQATT, CDR2 SNEGSKA (reference sequence). Between the trimmed V and J ends, which lost 6 bases and 4 bases, there was a span of 10 bases. CDR3 nucleotides: TGCAGTGCCGAAGCCGGATACGAGCAGTACTTC. It translates to CSAEAGYEQYF.

This rearrangement joins TRBV20-1 to TRBJ1-4, with a tentative D call TRBD1 (6 bases). V lost 6 bases and J 16 bases, leaving 18 bases between the germline ends. This CDR3 has 11 residues. Per germline, CDR1 DFQATT and CDR2 SNEGSKA (reference sequence). The CDR3 nucleotides are TGCAGTGCCCCCGGGGGACACCGTCAGTTTTTT. Residues: CSAPGGHRQFF.

This clone was observed a handful of times. This chain links TRBV10-3 with TRBJ1-5; 9 bases match TRBD1. Germline CDR1 ENHRY, CDR2 SYGVKD. This CDR3 contains 14 residues. The junction had 1 base not matched to a gene; V was cut back by 3 bases and J by 4 bases. As DNA, the CDR3 is TGTGCCATCAGTGACGGGACAGGGAATCAGCCCCAGCATTTT. Residues: CAISDGTGNQPQHF.

This rearrangement joins TRBV7-9 to TRBJ2-5; D ambiguous. In germline, CDR1 is SEHNR, CDR2 FQNEAQ (reference sequence). The ends were cut back, 1 base at V and 4 bases at J, with 10 bases in the middle. This CDR3 region has 14 residues. Here the CDR3 DNA reads TGTGCCAGCAGCTTAGGCTACAAGGGAGAGACCCAGTACTTC. Its translation: CASSLGYKGETQYF.

The chain recombines TRBV9 with TRBJ1-2; 8 bases line up with TRBD1. V shed 4 bases and J 2 bases; nucleotides not matched to a gene: 4. The CDR3 loop spans 14 amino acids. CDR1 is SGDLS and CDR2 is YYNGEE in the germline V gene. In nucleotides, the CDR3 is TGTGCCAGCAGCATCACAGGGGGGAACTATGGCTACACCTTC. It translates to CASSITGGNYGYTF.

The chain employs TRBV11-1 and TRBJ1-5, with TRBD1 matching over 7 bases. CDR3 size: 14 residues. CDR1 and CDR2 (germline): SGHAT, FQDESV (reference sequence). With V trimmed by 10 bases and J by 4 bases, 10 bases remained unmatched. CDR3 sequence reads: CANVPGQRNQPQHF. The DNA of the CDR3 is TGTGCCAACGTGCCGGGACAGAGAAATCAGCCCCAGCATTTT.

This chain links TRBV27 with TRBJ2-7; D gene uncertain. The CDR3 contains 13 residues. Per germline, CDR1 MNHEY and CDR2 SMNVEV (reference sequence). V was clipped by 3 bases and J by 5 bases, with 11 bases between them. CDR3 protein: CASSFGRSNEQYF. The CDR3 coding sequence is TGTGCCAGCAGTTTCGGCAGGAGCAACGAGCAGTACTTC.

J is TRBJ1-3 and V is TRBV5-4; TRBD1 agrees at 9 bases. Germline V lookup: CDR1 SGHNT, CDR2 YYREEE (reference sequence). The CDR3 loop spans 17 amino acids. V lost 10 bases, J lost 4 bases, and 18 bases stayed unmatched. The CDR3 reads CAVALGVAGTGGNTIYF. The CDR3 region has the DNA TGTGCCGTTGCCCTGGGCGTTGCCGGGACAGGGGGAAACACCATATATTTT.